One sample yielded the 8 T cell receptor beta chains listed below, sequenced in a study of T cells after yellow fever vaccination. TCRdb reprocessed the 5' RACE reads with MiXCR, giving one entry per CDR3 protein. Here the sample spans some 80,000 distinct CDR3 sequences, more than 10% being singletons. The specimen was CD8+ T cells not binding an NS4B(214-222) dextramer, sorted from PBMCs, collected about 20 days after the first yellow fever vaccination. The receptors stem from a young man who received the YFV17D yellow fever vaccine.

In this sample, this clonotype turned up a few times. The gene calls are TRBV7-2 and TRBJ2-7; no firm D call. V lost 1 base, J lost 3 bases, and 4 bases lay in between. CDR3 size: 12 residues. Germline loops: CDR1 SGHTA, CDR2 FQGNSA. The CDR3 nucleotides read TGTGCCAGCAGCTTAGTCGGCTACGAGCAGTACGTC. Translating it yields CASSLVGYEQYV.

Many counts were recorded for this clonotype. The CDR3 is CASSSDRGGEKLFF. The CDR3 nucleotides are TGTGCCAGCAGCTCGGACAGGGGAGGTGAAAAACTGTTTTTT. The genes are TRBV7-9 and TRBJ1-4, with 9 nucleotides matching TRBD1. CDR3 length: 14 amino acids. V lost 4 bases to trimming and J lost 7 bases; unmatched junction nucleotides: 4. CDR1 is SEHNR, CDR2 FQNEAQ, per germline (reference sequence). Filled out from reference TRBV7-9 and TRBJ1-4, the complete variable domain reads DTGVSQNPRHKITKRGQNVTFRCDPISEHNRLYWYRQTLGQGPEFLTYFQNEAQLEKSRLLSDRFSAERPKGSFSTLEIQRTEQGDSAMYLCASSSDRGGEKLFFGSGTQLSVL.

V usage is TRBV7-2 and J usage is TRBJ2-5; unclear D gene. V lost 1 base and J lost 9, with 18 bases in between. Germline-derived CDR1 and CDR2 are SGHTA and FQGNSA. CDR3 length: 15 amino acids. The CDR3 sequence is CASSLGPRADSPQYF. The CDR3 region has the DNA TGTGCCAGCAGCTTAGGCCCTAGGGCCGACTCTCCCCAGTACTTC.

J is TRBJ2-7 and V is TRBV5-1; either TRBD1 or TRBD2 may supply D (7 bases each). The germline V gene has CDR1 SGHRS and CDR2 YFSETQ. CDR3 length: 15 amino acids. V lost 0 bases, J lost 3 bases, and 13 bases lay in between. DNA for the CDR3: TGCGCCAGCAGCTTGGGCGGGGGACAGATCTACGAGCAGTACTTC. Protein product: CASSLGGGQIYEQYF.

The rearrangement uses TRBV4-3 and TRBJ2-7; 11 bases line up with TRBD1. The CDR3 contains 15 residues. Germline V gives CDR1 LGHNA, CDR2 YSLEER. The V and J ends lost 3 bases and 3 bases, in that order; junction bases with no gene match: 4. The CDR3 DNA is TGCGCCAGCAGCCAGGACAGGGGGCTACTCTACGAGCAGTACGTC. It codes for CASSQDRGLLYEQYV.

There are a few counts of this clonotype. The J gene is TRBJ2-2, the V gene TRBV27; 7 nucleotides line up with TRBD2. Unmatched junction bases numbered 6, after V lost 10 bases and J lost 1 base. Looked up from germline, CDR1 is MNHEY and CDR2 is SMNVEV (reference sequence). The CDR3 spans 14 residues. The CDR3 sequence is CATGWGGNTGELFF. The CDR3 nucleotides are TGTGCCACCGGGTGGGGGGGGAACACCGGGGAGCTGTTTTTT.

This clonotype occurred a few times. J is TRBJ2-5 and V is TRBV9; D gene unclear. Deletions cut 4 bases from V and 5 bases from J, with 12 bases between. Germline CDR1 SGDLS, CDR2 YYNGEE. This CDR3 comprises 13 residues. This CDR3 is CASSNRLGETQYF. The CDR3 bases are TGTGCCAGCAGCAACCGCCTTGGGGAGACCCAGTACTTC. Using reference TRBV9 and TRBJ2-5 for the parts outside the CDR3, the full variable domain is DSGVTQTPKHLITATGQRVTLRCSPRSGDLSVYWYQQSLDQGLQFLIQYYNGEERAKGNILERFSAQQFPDLHSELNLSSLELGDSALYFCASSNRLGETQYFGPGTRLLVL.

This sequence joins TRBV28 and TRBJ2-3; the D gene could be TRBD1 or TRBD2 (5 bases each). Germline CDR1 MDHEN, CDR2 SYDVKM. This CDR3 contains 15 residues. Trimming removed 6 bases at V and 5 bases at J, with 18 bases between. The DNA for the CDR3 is TGTGCCAGCAGCCAGGCGACCGGGACGGTAGATACGCAGTATTTT. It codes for CASSQATGTVDTQYF.